One sample yielded the 30 T cell receptor beta chains listed below, sequenced in a study of CD8 T cells in Susac syndrome. With random hexamers, reverse transcription was performed on about 0.5 to 1 ug of RNA. MiXCR was run by TCRdb on the immunoSEQ multiplex PCR reads, yielding one entry per CDR3 protein. The sample lists about 66,000 distinct CDR3 sequences, about 94% occurring once. The specimen was CD8+ T cells from PBMCs. The receptors were sampled from a human donor with multiple sclerosis.

The genes are TRBV9 and TRBJ2-3; tentatively, D is TRBD1 or TRBD2 (5 bases each). CDR1 SGDLS and CDR2 YYNGEE come from the germline V gene. The CDR3 is 16 residues long. The V end lost 0 bases, the J end lost 0 bases, and 11 bases lay between the germline ends. This chain's CDR3 is CASSVGEGQSTDTQYF. The CDR3 bases are TGTGCCAGCAGCGTAGGCGAGGGGCAGAGCACAGATACGCAGTATTTT.

The V call is TRBV27, the J call TRBJ2-1; D is tentatively TRBD1 or TRBD2 (5 bases each). Germline CDR1 is MNHEY and CDR2 is SMNVEV (reference sequence). Between the trimmed V and J ends, which lost 0 bases and 4 bases, there was a span of 7 bases. CDR3 length equals 14 residues. The CDR3 loop is CASSLSGPYNEQFF. DNA of the CDR3: TGTGCCAGCAGTTTATCGGGACCTTACAATGAGCAGTTCTTC.

V gene TRBV20-1 combines with J gene TRBJ2-7; D is perhaps TRBD1 or TRBD2 (5 bases each). V lost 6 bases to trimming and J lost 2 bases, with 26 bases between them. The CDR3 covers 17 residues. The germline CDR1 and CDR2 sequences are DFQATT and SNEGSKA (reference sequence). CDR3 sequence: CSARNSTRRGPAYEQYF. DNA for the CDR3: TGCAGTGCAAGGAACTCCACCCGTCGGGGCCCGGCCTACGAGCAGTACTTC.

This chain links TRBV6-5 with TRBJ2-7, with 8 bases fitting TRBD2. The CDR3 totals 15 residues. The V gene end was trimmed by 4 bases and the J gene end by 2 bases; junction bases not matched to a gene: 7. Germline assignment: CDR1 MNHEY and CDR2 SVGAGI. DNA of the CDR3: TGTGCCAGCAGTTCCCGGGGGGGACTTACCTACGAGCAGTACTTC. Amino acid sequence: CASSSRGGLTYEQYF.

This clonotype was counted once. The V gene is TRBV28, the J gene TRBJ2-7, with D uncertain. Germline CDR1 is MDHEN and CDR2 is SYDVKM. V was clipped by 3 bases and J by 3 bases, with 18 bases between them. The length of the CDR3 is 16 residues. The CDR3 loop is CASSFLDGLSIYEQYF. The CDR3 region has the DNA TGTGCCAGCAGTTTCCTGGACGGGTTGAGCATCTACGAGCAGTACTTC.

The chain couples TRBV20-1 to TRBJ2-7; D is perhaps TRBD1 (6 bases). Germline values: CDR1 DFQATT, CDR2 SNEGSKA (reference sequence). V shed 5 bases and J shed 1 base, with 12 bases lying between them. This CDR3 has 13 amino acids. This CDR3 reads CSARTATSYEQYF. The CDR3 coding sequence is TGCAGTGCTCGGACAGCCACTTCCTACGAGCAGTACTTC.

The chain is built from TRBV28 and TRBJ1-5, with 8 positions matching TRBD1. Looked up from germline, CDR1 is MDHEN and CDR2 is SYDVKM. The CDR3 length is 14 residues. J gave up 9 bases and V 6 bases, and 10 bases lay outside the gene matches. The CDR3 DNA sequence: TGTGCCAGCAGCCTCCGGACAGGGTGGGGGCCCCAGCATTTT. It yields the protein CASSLRTGWGPQHF.

A remark on this clonotype: The germline gene is not matched at one end of the junction; a read error may be the cause. J is TRBJ1-4 and V is TRBV5-1; D not resolved. This CDR3 has 11 residues. Looked up from germline, CDR1 is SGHRS and CDR2 is YFSETQ. CDR3 nucleotides: TGTGCCAGCAGCTCCAATGAAAAACTGTTTTTT. Its translation: CASSSNEKLFF.

The chain uses TRBV19 and TRBJ1-2; no definite D call. This CDR3 comprises 13 residues. Trimming removed 5 bases from V and 4 bases from J, with 11 bases in between. Germline V gene data show CDR1 as LNHDA and CDR2 as SQIVND (reference sequence). Written as DNA, the CDR3 is TGTGCCAGTAGTTCTTCCGTACTCTATGGCTACACCTTC. Its translation is CASSSSVLYGYTF.

The J gene is TRBJ1-1, the V gene TRBV29-1; D not certain. The CDR3 runs 11 residues. The germline gives CDR1 SQVTM, CDR2 ANQGSEA. V was shortened by 5 bases and J by 4 bases, with 8 bases between the two germline ends. The CDR3 spells CSVLVGTEAFF. In DNA form, the CDR3 reads TGCAGCGTTTTAGTAGGCACTGAAGCTTTCTTT.

This clonotype was seen only once. This chain joins TRBV7-9 and TRBJ1-2; D is ambiguous. The CDR3 loop spans 15 amino acids. The ends were cut back, 4 bases at V and 4 bases at J, with 16 bases in the middle. The V gene's germline CDR1 is SEHNR and CDR2 FQNEAQ (reference sequence). CDR3 sequence: CASSYLADRVYGYTF. CDR3 DNA sequence: TGTGCCAGCAGCTACTTAGCCGACCGAGTCTATGGCTACACCTTC.

This chain links TRBV24-1 with TRBJ2-5; 9 bases align to TRBD1. J lost 4 bases, V lost 6 bases, and 14 bases had no gene match. CDR1 is KGHDR and CDR2 is SFDVKD in the germline V gene. The CDR3 is made up of 17 amino acids. The CDR3 sequence is CATSSGQGTRGGETQYF. The CDR3 DNA reads as TGTGCCACCAGTAGCGGACAGGGGACTCGTGGGGGAGAGACCCAGTACTTC.

CDR3 in amino acids: CASSPDRGSEAFF. For the CDR3, the DNA is TGTGCCAGCAGTCCGGACAGGGGCTCTGAAGCTTTCTTT. V usage is TRBV12-3 or TRBV12-4 and J usage is TRBJ1-1, with 9 bases aligning to TRBD1. Trimming cost V 5 bases and J 6 bases; bases outside gene matches: 4. CDR3 size: 13 residues.

This clonotype was found once. The chain has TRBV27 and TRBJ1-1; D is possibly TRBD1 (6 bases). There are 14 residues in the CDR3. Germline V lookup: CDR1 MNHEY, CDR2 SMNVEV (reference sequence). Deletions cut 5 bases from V and 3 bases from J, with 13 bases between. The CDR3 DNA follows: TGTGCCAGCAGTCTAACAGGGCAGGACACTGAAGCTTTCTTT. This encodes CASSLTGQDTEAFF.

The V and J genes are TRBV3-1 and TRBJ2-1, with 13 bases matching TRBD2. Germline loops: CDR1 LGHDT, CDR2 YNNKEL (reference sequence). The CDR3 loop spans 16 amino acids. V trimming: 0 bases; J trimming: 7 bases; junction bases outside the gene matches: 3. The CDR3 sequence: CASSQDPGLAGNEQFF. Written as DNA, the CDR3 is TGTGCCAGCAGCCAAGATCCGGGACTAGCGGGGAATGAGCAGTTCTTC.

J is TRBJ2-3 and V is TRBV5-1; D might be TRBD1 or TRBD2, each matching 5 bases. V was cut by 0 bases and J by 5 bases, with 19 bases left in between. Germline CDR1 is SGHRS and CDR2 is YFSETQ. CDR3 length equals 17 residues. CDR3 loop: CASSLAGTVDFQDTQYF. In DNA form, the CDR3 reads TGCGCCAGCAGCTTGGCTGGGACGGTGGATTTTCAAGATACGCAGTATTTT.

The J gene is TRBJ1-1, the V gene TRBV6-2 or TRBV6-3; no reliable D call. The V end was cut by 8 bases, the J end by 7 bases, with 8 bases between. The germline gives CDR1 MNHEY, CDR2 SVGEGT. This CDR3 spans 10 amino acids. The CDR3 is CASFSGEAFF. CDR3 nucleotides: TGTGCCAGCTTTTCGGGTGAAGCTTTCTTT.

V gene TRBV7-9 combines with J gene TRBJ2-5, with D perhaps matching TRBD1 or TRBD2 (6 bases each). The CDR3 contains 15 residues. Trimming stripped 4 bases from V and 5 bases from J, with 17 bases between. Germline CDR1 reads SEHNR; CDR2 reads FQNEAQ (reference sequence). CDR3 region: CASSSSGGFEETQYF. DNA for the CDR3: TGTGCCAGCAGCTCGTCCGGGGGCTTCGAGGAGACCCAGTACTTC.

This rearrangement joins TRBV6-5 to TRBJ2-1; perhaps D is TRBD1 or TRBD2 (6 bases each). Trimming removed 7 bases at V and 8 bases at J, with 18 bases between. The CDR3 loop spans 14 amino acids. CDR1 is MNHEY, CDR2 SVGAGI, per germline. This chain's CDR3 is CASMGGTEGDEQFF. DNA of the CDR3: TGTGCCAGCATGGGCGGCACGGAGGGGGATGAGCAGTTCTTC.

Turning to this clonotype: At one end, the junction sequence differs from germline, possibly due to a read error. The CDR3 region is CASSEDGTGELFF. In DNA, the CDR3 is TGTGCCAGCAGCGAAGATGGCACCGGGGAGCTGTTTTTT. The chain is built from TRBV3-1 and TRBJ2-2, with D hard to call. The CDR3 consists of 13 residues. The germline CDR1 and CDR2 sequences are LGHDT and YNNKEL (reference sequence).

This chain joins TRBV27 and TRBJ2-1; D assignment may be TRBD1 or TRBD2 (5 bases each). The CDR3 is 12 residues long. Germline V CDR1 and CDR2: MNHEY, SMNVEV (reference sequence). V was clipped by 1 base and J by 8 bases, with 6 bases between them. The CDR3 DNA follows: TGTGCCAGCAGTTTATTGGGGGATGAGCAGTTCTTC. It is translated as CASSLLGDEQFF.

In this sample, this clonotype turned up once. The chain combines TRBV29-1 with TRBJ2-7; D may correspond to TRBD1 or TRBD2 (6 bases each). Trimming took 6 bases from V and 6 from J, leaving 18 bases between them. CDR1 is SQVTM and CDR2 is ANQGSEA in the germline V gene. CDR3 length equals 13 residues. The CDR3 DNA is TGCAGCGTCCGGCCACCGGGGGCGAGCGAGCAGTACTTC. Translation: CSVRPPGASEQYF.

This chain uses TRBV28 with TRBJ2-2; unclear D gene. Between the trimmed V and J ends, which lost 1 base and 7 bases, there was a span of 7 bases. Germline CDR1 is MDHEN and CDR2 is SYDVKM. The CDR3 runs to 13 residues. The CDR3 region is CASSLSPLGELFF. DNA of the CDR3: TGTGCCAGCAGTTTATCCCCACTCGGGGAGCTGTTTTTT.

The chain carries TRBV20-1 and TRBJ1-1, with D uncertain. This CDR3 comprises 14 residues. Trimming cost V 0 bases and J 1 base, with 9 bases left between them. The V gene's germline CDR1 is DFQATT and CDR2 SNEGSKA (reference sequence). This chain's CDR3 is CSARDWAENTEAFF. The CDR3, as DNA: TGCAGTGCTAGAGATTGGGCCGAGAACACTGAAGCTTTCTTT.

The chain recombines TRBV30 with TRBJ1-1, with D hard to call. Germline CDR1 reads GTSNPN; CDR2 reads SVGIG (reference sequence). This CDR3 has 13 residues. V lost 4 bases, J lost 3 bases, and 12 bases lay in between. The CDR3 region is CAWNALGDTEAFF. CDR3 in DNA: TGTGCCTGGAATGCTCTGGGTGACACTGAAGCTTTCTTT.

The gene calls are TRBV29-1 and TRBJ2-2; unclear D gene. The germline gives CDR1 SQVTM, CDR2 ANQGSEA. V was pared by 3 bases and J by 7 bases, with 6 bases between. This CDR3 region has 11 residues. In nucleotides, the CDR3 is TGCAGCGTTGAGCGTGGCGGGGAGCTGTTTTTT. It is translated as CSVERGGELFF.

Here the CDR3 reads CASSLSAGTNNEQFF. The DNA of the CDR3 is TGTGCCAGCAGTTTATCAGCCGGGACTAACAATGAGCAGTTCTTC. The chain carries TRBV27 and TRBJ2-1, with 7 nucleotides matching TRBD2. CDR3 size: 15 residues. Per the germline V gene, CDR1 is MNHEY and CDR2 is SMNVEV (reference sequence). The V and J ends lost 0 bases and 5 bases, in that order; junction bases with no gene match: 4.

The chain is built from TRBV29-1 and TRBJ1-2; possibly TRBD1 for D (6 bases). Per the germline V gene, CDR1 is SQVTM and CDR2 is ANQGSEA. V was clipped by 0 bases and J by 8 bases, with 16 bases between them. The CDR3 extends over 14 amino acids. In DNA, the CDR3 is TGCAGCGTTGAAGACCCCGCCAGGGGCGAGGGCTACACCTTC. It yields the protein CSVEDPARGEGYTF.

The rearrangement uses TRBV28 and TRBJ2-2; 7 nucleotides align to TRBD1. The J segment lost 8 bases and the V segment lost 5 bases, leaving 8 bases of the junction unmatched. The CDR3 runs 14 residues. Germline V gives CDR1 MDHEN, CDR2 SYDVKM. In DNA, the CDR3 is TGTGCCAGCAGTATTACAGGGGATTCTGGGGAGCTGTTTTTT. This sequence encodes CASSITGDSGELFF.

The gene calls are TRBV3-1 and TRBJ2-7, with D possibly matching TRBD1 (6 bases). There are 13 residues in the CDR3. Per the germline V gene, CDR1 is LGHDT and CDR2 is YNNKEL (reference sequence). V was pared by 3 bases and J by 3 bases, with 9 bases between. The CDR3 is CASSQQQGYEQYF. For the CDR3, the DNA is TGTGCCAGCAGCCAGCAACAGGGCTACGAGCAGTACTTC.